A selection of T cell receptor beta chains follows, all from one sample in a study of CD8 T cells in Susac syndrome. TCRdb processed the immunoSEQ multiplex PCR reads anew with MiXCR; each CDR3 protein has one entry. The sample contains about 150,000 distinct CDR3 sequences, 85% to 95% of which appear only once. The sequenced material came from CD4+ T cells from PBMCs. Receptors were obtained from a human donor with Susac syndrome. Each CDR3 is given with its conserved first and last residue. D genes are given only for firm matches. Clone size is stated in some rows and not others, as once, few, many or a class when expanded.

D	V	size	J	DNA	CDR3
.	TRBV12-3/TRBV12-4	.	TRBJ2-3	TGTGCCAGCAGTTTAGGGGGGGGGCCGCCAGATACGCAGTATTTT	CASSLGGGPPDTQYF
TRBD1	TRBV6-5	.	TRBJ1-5	TGTGCCAGCAGTTACGAACAGGGGAGCAATCAGCCCCAGCATTTT	CASSYEQGSNQPQHF
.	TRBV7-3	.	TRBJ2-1	TGTGCCAGCAGCACAAACAGAGCCAGCTCCTACAATGAGCAGTTCTTC	CASSTNRASSYNEQFF
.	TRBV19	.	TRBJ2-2	TGTGCCAGTAGTAGCTTGGGTTTGGGGGCCGGGGAGCTGTTTTTT	CASSSLGLGAGELFF
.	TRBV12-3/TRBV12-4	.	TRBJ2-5	TGTGCCAGCAGCCCGGGGGGCCGGACCCAGTACTTC	CASSPGGRTQYF
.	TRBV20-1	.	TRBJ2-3	TGCAGTGCTAGCCGGGACCCTACAGATACGCAGTATTTT	CSASRDPTDTQYF
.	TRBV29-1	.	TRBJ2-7	TGCAGCGTTGAATTTAGGGCAGTAGACGAGCAGTACTTC	CSVEFRAVDEQYF
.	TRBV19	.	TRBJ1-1	TGTGCCAGCGATAGGGGACGGACTGAAGCTTTCTTT	CASDRGRTEAFF
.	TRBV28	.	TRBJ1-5	TGTGCCAGCAGTTTATACCGGGACACAATAAATAGCAATCAGCCCCAGCATTTT	CASSLYRDTINSNQPQHF
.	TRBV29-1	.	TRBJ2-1	TGCAGCGCGGACAGCTACAATGAGCAGTTCTTC	CSADSYNEQFF
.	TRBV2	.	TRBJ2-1	TGTGCCAGCAGACTATTAACTTACAATGAGCAGTTCTTC	CASRLLTYNEQFF
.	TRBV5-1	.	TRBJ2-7	TGCGCCAGCGGCGGCCCGGGGTACGAGCAGTACTTC	CASGGPGYEQYF
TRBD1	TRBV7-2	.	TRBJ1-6	TGTGCCAGCAGCTTAGTCCGGACAGGGAGATCACCCCTCCACTTT	CASSLVRTGRSPLHF
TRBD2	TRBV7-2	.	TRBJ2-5	TGTGCCAGCAGCCCACAAGCGGGGGGCTGGGAGACCCAGTACTTC	CASSPQAGGWETQYF
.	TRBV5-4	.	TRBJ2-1	TGTGCCAGCAGCTTGGAGGACTTCACCTACAATGAGCAGTTCTTC	CASSLEDFTYNEQFF
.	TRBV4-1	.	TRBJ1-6	TGCGCCAGCAGCCAAGATATAAGGCAGCTCCCCCTCCACTTT	CASSQDIRQLPLHF
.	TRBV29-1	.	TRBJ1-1	TGCAGCGTTGAAGTAGGGAGACAGATGAACACTGAAGCTTTCTTT	CSVEVGRQMNTEAFF
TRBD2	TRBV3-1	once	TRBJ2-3	TGTGCCAGCAGCCCTTCCCCGGGACTAGCCGCAGATACGCAGTATTTT	CASSPSPGLAADTQYF
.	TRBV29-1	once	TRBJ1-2	TGCAGCGTTGAAGGTCCCGGGGCTGGCTACACCTTC	CSVEGPGAGYTF
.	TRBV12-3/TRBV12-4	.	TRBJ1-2	TGTGCCAGCACCGGTGACGGTCGGGTAGGCTACACCTTC	CASTGDGRVGYTF
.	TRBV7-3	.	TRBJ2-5	TGTGCCAGCAGCTTATGGATGCTCGATGAAGAGACCCAGTACTTC	CASSLWMLDEETQYF
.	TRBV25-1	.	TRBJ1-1	TGTGCCAGCACAGGGTCGTTGAACACTGAAGCTTTCTTT	CASTGSLNTEAFF
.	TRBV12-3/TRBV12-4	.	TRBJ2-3	TGTGCCAGCAGGAGGACCGTGACAGATACGCAGTATTTT	CASRRTVTDTQYF
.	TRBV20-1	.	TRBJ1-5	TGCAGTGCTTCACGATCAAGAGGCAATCAGCCCCAGCATTTT	CSASRSRGNQPQHF
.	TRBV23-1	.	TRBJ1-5	TGCGCCAGCAGCCAATCTGAGGGGGGCAAGGACAATCAGCCCCAGCATTTT	CASSQSEGGKDNQPQHF
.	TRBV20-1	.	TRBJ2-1	TGCAGTGTCGGGGGGCTGGGGAATGAGCAGTTCTTC	CSVGGLGNEQFF
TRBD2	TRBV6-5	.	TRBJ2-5	TGTGCCAGCAGTGGACTAGCGGGGGGTCAAGAGACCCAGTACTTC	CASSGLAGGQETQYF
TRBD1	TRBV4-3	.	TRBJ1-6	TGCGCCAGCAGCCAAGGCAAGGTGGGGGGACAGCATAATTCACCCCTCCACTTT	CASSQGKVGGQHNSPLHF
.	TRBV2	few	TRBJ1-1	TGTGCCAGCAGCCTCACAGAGAACACTGAAGCTTTCTTT	CASSLTENTEAFF
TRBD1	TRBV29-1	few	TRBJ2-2	TGCAGCGTCGAAGGGGGCTACACCGGGGAGCTGTTTTTT	CSVEGGYTGELFF
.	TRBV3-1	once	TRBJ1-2	TGTGCCAGCAGCCAATTACAGGGTGGCGTGGAGAGAGGCTACACCTTC	CASSQLQGGVERGYTF
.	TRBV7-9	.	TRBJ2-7	TGTGCCAGCAGCTTACAGGTATCGAGTAGCGAGCAGTACTTC	CASSLQVSSSEQYF
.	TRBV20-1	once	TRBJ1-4	TGCAGTGCTAGTCTGGGGGGTCAGGGTGAAAAACTGTTTTTT	CSASLGGQGEKLFF
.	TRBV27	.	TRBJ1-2	TGTGCCAGCAGTTTAGTGGGCGGGTATGACTATGGCTACACCTTC	CASSLVGGYDYGYTF
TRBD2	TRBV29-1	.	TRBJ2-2	TGCAGCGTTGGGCTAGCGGGGGTCGGGGAGCTGTTTTTT	CSVGLAGVGELFF